This TCR beta chain was sequenced for a study of T cells in Graves' hyperthyroidism and ophthalmopathy. Template material for amplifying TCR beta CDR3 regions consisted of RNA transcripts. First-round RT-PCR of the TCR CDR3 relied on the HTBI primer set. TCRdb recomputed calls from the multiplex PCR reads with MiXCR, one row per CDR3 protein. The sample has about 350,000 distinct CDR3 sequences, roughly 14% seen once. This clonotype was counted at least ten times. Sequenced input: blood. The clonotype was recovered from a woman in her 30s with Graves' hyperthyroidism.

The CDR3 DNA follows: TGTGCCAGCATCGAAGAAGGATCCTCCTACAATGAGCAGTTCTTC. This sequence encodes CASIEEGSSYNEQFF. The J gene is TRBJ2-1, the V gene TRBV2; no definite D call. The CDR3 has 15 amino acids. Germline V CDR1 and CDR2: SNHLY, FYNNEI. V dropped 7 bases and J dropped 0 bases, with 13 bases sitting between them.